This TCR beta chain was captured by sequencing in a study of CXCR3-negative and CXCR3-positive naive CD8 T cells. Study-wide results and limits: CXCR3-positive naive cells had more hydrophobic TRB CDR3s than CXCR3-negative naive cells.

As to this clonotype: As yet, its antigen is unknown.

Carrying UMI labels, the TRB cDNA libraries were prepared through 5' RACE. Using the 5' RACE reads, TCRdb records one entry per CDR3 protein without DNA. The sample table sets out roughly 100,000 distinct CDR3 sequences. Naive cells were sorted as CD45RO-, CCR7+, CD27+ and CD95-. Per germline, CDR1 SQVTM and CDR2 ANQGSEA. This CDR3 comprises 12 residues. This rearrangement joins TRBV29-1 to TRBJ2-7; absent DNA, TCRdb's TRBD1 call cannot be checked. The sequenced sample was naive CXCR3+ CD8+ T cells from blood. Subset specified: CD45RO-CCR7+CD27+CD95- naive CD8+ T cells expressing CXCR3 (TNR3+). This clonotype originated in a human donor in good health. Some clones in this sample may be carry-over from other donors' samples. The CDR3 protein is CSVTGLSYEQYF.